These 13 T cell receptor beta chains were all obtained from the same sample, sequenced in a study of blood T cell repertoires in COVID-19. Data came from immunoSEQ multiplex PCR; TCRdb stores just in-frame clones and leaves some out. Here the sample spans 450,000 or so clones, about 87% being singletons. The source material was peripheral blood. Receptors originate from a young man with COVID-19, enrolled during active disease.

The chain uses TRBV19 and TRBJ1-6; possible D gene TRBD1, 5 bases. CDR3 length: 17 amino acids. V was cut by 6 bases and J by 7 bases, with 22 bases left in between. The germline V gene has CDR1 LNHDA and CDR2 SQIVND (reference sequence). The CDR3 DNA follows: TGTGCCAGTAGCCTCTACATCTTTTCGACAGAGAATTCACCCCTCCACTTT. It specifies CASSLYIFSTENSPLHF.

This chain uses TRBV19 with TRBJ1-2, with D possibly matching TRBD1 (6 bases). Germline V CDR1 and CDR2: LNHDA, SQIVND (reference sequence). V was pared by 8 bases and J by 5 bases, with 18 bases between. The CDR3 consists of 14 residues. The CDR3: CASRDQTGWYGYTF. The DNA of the CDR3 is TGTGCCAGTCGAGACCAAACAGGGTGGTATGGCTACACCTTC.

This chain links TRBV11-1 with TRBJ2-7; tentative D call: TRBD1 (5 bases). The V gene lost 7 bases and the J gene lost 3 bases, with 16 bases spanning the gap. CDR3 length equals 14 residues. The germline V gene has CDR1 SGHAT and CDR2 FQDESV (reference sequence). The CDR3 sequence: CASNQRGRDYEQYF. CDR3 DNA sequence: TGTGCCAGCAACCAACGAGGCAGGGACTACGAGCAGTACTTC.

The chain carries TRBV2 and TRBJ2-5; no firm D call. Looked up from germline, CDR1 is SNHLY and CDR2 is FYNNEI. The V end lost 4 bases, the J end lost 5 bases, and 8 bases lay between the germline ends. The CDR3 is made up of 12 amino acids. The CDR3 DNA reads TGTGCCAGCAGTGCACAACCTGAGACCCAGTACTTC. Protein sequence: CASSAQPETQYF.

The chain uses TRBV7-9 and TRBJ2-7; D might be TRBD1 (5 bases). Germline V gene sequence: CDR1 SEHNR, CDR2 FQNEAQ (reference sequence). This CDR3 is built from 13 residues. The V end lost 4 bases, the J end lost 1 base, and 8 bases lay between the germline ends. CDR3 DNA: TGTGCCAGCAGCTCCAGGGATTCCTACGAGCAGTACTTC. As protein: CASSSRDSYEQYF.

The gene calls are TRBV7-7 and TRBJ2-5; tentatively, D is TRBD2 (6 bases). The CDR3 has 16 amino acids. The ends were cut back, 5 bases at V and 3 bases at J, with 19 bases in the middle. Per the germline V gene, CDR1 is SSHAT and CDR2 is FNYEAQ (reference sequence). The CDR3 protein is CASSTRLGTAEETQYF. CDR3 DNA: TGTGCCAGCAGCACCCGACTGGGGACTGCAGAAGAGACCCAGTACTTC. The full variable domain, its missing parts supplied by reference TRBV7-7 and TRBJ2-5, is GAGVSQSPRYKVTKRGQDVTLRCDPISSHATLYWYQQALGQGPEFLTYFNYEAQPDKSGLPSDRFSAERPEGSISTLTIQRTEQRDSAMYRCASSTRLGTAEETQYFGPGTRLLVL.

The rearrangement joins TRBV5-1 to TRBJ1-4; D not certain. Germline V gene sequence: CDR1 SGHRS, CDR2 YFSETQ. Trimming took off 3 bases at V and 4 bases at J, with 7 bases between the two ends. CDR3 length: 13 residues. The DNA for the CDR3 is TGCGCCAGCAGCTCCGGGAGTAATGAAAAACTGTTTTTT. Protein: CASSSGSNEKLFF.

This chain uses TRBV7-5 with TRBJ2-4; the D call of TRBD1 is as the table states it, not checked on the DNA. TRBV7-5 is labeled a pseudogene. The CDR3 runs 16 residues. CDR3 sequence reads: CVRSSRDRATKNIQYF. The CDR3 bases are TGTGTCAGAAGCTCCCGGGACAGGGCTACCAAAAACATTCAGTACTTC.

This chain uses TRBV4-1 with TRBJ2-7; TRBD1 is a possible D gene (5 bases). The germline V gene has CDR1 MGHRA and CDR2 YSYEKL. The V gene lost 0 bases and the J gene lost 9 bases, with 21 bases spanning the gap. This CDR3 has 16 residues. The CDR3, as DNA: TGCGCCAGCAGCCAAGATAAGGCGTTGGAGCCGCAGGGGCAGTACTTC. Translating gives CASSQDKALEPQGQYF.

The V gene is TRBV7-8, the J gene TRBJ1-6; D gene uncertain. This CDR3 contains 14 residues. Germline V gene sequence: CDR1 SGHVS, CDR2 FQNEAQ. V was pared by 3 bases and J by 10 bases, with 13 bases between. The CDR3 DNA follows: TGTGCCAGCAGCTTGAGTCAGATAGCCTCACCCCTCCACTTT. Translated, it gives CASSLSQIASPLHF.

The chain uses TRBV10-3 and TRBJ2-7; 9 positions agree with TRBD2. Germline CDR1 ENHRY, CDR2 SYGVKD. This CDR3 has 15 amino acids. Trimming took 2 bases from V and 6 from J; bases not matched to a gene: 8. The CDR3 is CAISEPWLAGPEQYF. CDR3 DNA sequence: TGTGCCATCAGTGAGCCTTGGCTAGCGGGACCCGAGCAGTACTTC.

The chain uses TRBV5-1 and TRBJ2-7; a weak D match, TRBD2 (7 bases). This CDR3 spans 16 amino acids. Per the germline V gene, CDR1 is SGHRS and CDR2 is YFSETQ. V was shortened by 4 bases and J by 0 bases, with 17 bases between the two germline ends. The DNA for the CDR3 is TGCGCCAGCAGCCGGGGAGGGGGGATCCCCTCCTACGAGCAGTACTTC. Its translation: CASSRGGGIPSYEQYF.

The V gene is TRBV12-3 or TRBV12-4, the J gene TRBJ1-1; D unclear. The V end lost 1 base, the J end lost 6 bases, and 6 bases lay between the germline ends. This CDR3 spans 12 amino acids. The CDR3 loop reads CASSLGGPEAFF. The CDR3 DNA reads as TGTGCCAGCAGTTTAGGAGGGCCTGAAGCTTTCTTT.